The clone carrying this T cell receptor beta chain was counted a single time. These data belong to a study of immune cell composition in non-small cell lung cancer. Using immunoSEQ multiplex PCR, the repertoire was profiled, and TCRdb retains in-frame clones only, with some absent. Of fewer than 8,000 clones in the sample, just under 80% were seen once. The receptor was derived from a human donor with non-small cell lung cancer. The source material was lung tumor tissue.

In DNA, the CDR3 is TGTGCCAGCAGTGGAGACAGGGGGCAGCGGACCCAGTACTTC. It is translated as CASSGDRGQRTQYF. The genes are TRBV2 and TRBJ2-5, with 10 bases that match TRBD1. Trimming removed 4 bases from V and 7 bases from J; junction bases left unmatched: 6. The CDR3 length is 14 residues. The germline V gene has CDR1 SNHLY and CDR2 FYNNEI.